These 9 T cell receptor beta chains were sequenced from one sample in a study of blood T cell repertoires in COVID-19. Profiling relied on immunoSEQ multiplex PCR, and the TCRdb table lists in-frame clones only, not all of them. Found here are 310,000 or so clones, roughly 86% of them singletons; the top ten hold 1.3%. Sequencing was done on a sample of peripheral blood. The source of these receptors is a man between 65 and 85 years old with acute or convalescent COVID-19.

The V gene is TRBV5-8, the J gene TRBJ2-7; D not resolved. Germline CDR1 and CDR2: SGHTS and YDEGEE. V lost 0 bases to trimming and J lost 5 bases, with 3 bases between them. The CDR3 length is 11 residues. The chain's CDR3 is CASSLGDEQYF. DNA of the CDR3: TGTGCCAGCAGCTTGGGAGACGAGCAGTACTTC.

This sequence joins TRBV5-1 and TRBJ1-6, with 7 bases that match TRBD1. V gave up 3 bases and J gave up 7 bases; unmatched junction bases: 10. This CDR3 region has 16 residues. Germline CDR1 SGHRS, CDR2 YFSETQ. The CDR3 region has the DNA TGCGCCAGCAGCTCCGGGCCAGGGGGAGACAATTCACCCCTCCACTTT. Protein: CASSSGPGGDNSPLHF.

The chain is built from TRBV29-1 and TRBJ2-5, with D possibly TRBD1 on 5 matching bases. The V end lost 3 bases, the J end lost 5 bases, and 22 bases lay between the germline ends. The CDR3 runs to 16 residues. Germline V gene sequence: CDR1 SQVTM, CDR2 ANQGSEA. The CDR3 loop is CSVDPRVRDRSETQYF. The CDR3 nucleotides read TGCAGCGTTGATCCCAGGGTTAGGGATCGAAGCGAGACCCAGTACTTC.

This chain connects TRBV7-2 to TRBJ2-7; 7 nucleotides align to TRBD2. The ends lost 5 bases at V and 2 bases at J; junction bases unmatched: 3. This CDR3 spans 13 amino acids. The germline CDR1 and CDR2 sequences are SGHTA and FQGNSA. The CDR3 sequence: CASSTRGAYEQYF. The CDR3 DNA is TGTGCCAGCAGCACCCGGGGGGCCTACGAGCAGTACTTC.

J is TRBJ2-5 and V is TRBV11-2; 12 bases align to TRBD2. After removal of 3 bases from V and 4 bases from J, the junction contained 9 bases not matched to a gene. This CDR3 is 17 amino acids long. Germline CDR1 SGHAT, CDR2 FQNNGV. DNA for the CDR3: TGTGCCAGCAGCTTGGGGACTAGCGGGTGGAAGGGAGAGACCCAGTACTTC. Encoded protein: CASSLGTSGWKGETQYF.

This clone was detected only once. The gene calls are TRBV5-1 and TRBJ2-1, with D possibly TRBD1 on 6 matching bases. CDR3 size: 15 residues. V was shortened by 1 base and J by 6 bases, with 14 bases between the two germline ends. Germline values: CDR1 SGHRS, CDR2 YFSETQ. The CDR3 reads CASSLRTAYGNEQFF. The CDR3 region has the DNA TGCGCCAGCAGCTTGAGGACAGCTTACGGCAATGAGCAGTTCTTC.

The chain joins TRBV19 to TRBJ1-5, with 7 bases aligning to TRBD1. Trimming cost V 5 bases and J 0 bases; bases outside gene matches: 13. CDR3 length: 18 residues. Germline V CDR1 and CDR2: LNHDA, SQIVND (reference sequence). The CDR3 nucleotides read TGTGCCAGTAGTCCGGTAGGGGGCCGGGGCCATAGCAATCAGCCCCAGCATTTT. Translation: CASSPVGGRGHSNQPQHF.

The chain links TRBV2 to TRBJ1-1; 10 bases are a match to TRBD1. The CDR3 extends over 15 amino acids. With 6 bases clipped from V and 0 bases from J, the junction kept 4 bases outside the gene matches. From germline, CDR1 is SNHLY and CDR2 FYNNEI. The DNA of the CDR3 is TGTGCCAGCAGAGAGGGACAGGGGATGAACACTGAAGCTTTCTTT. This encodes CASREGQGMNTEAFF.

This clone was seen only once. V is TRBV2 and J is TRBJ1-2; 12 bases agree with TRBD1. V lost 5 bases, J lost 7 bases, and 11 bases stayed unmatched. The CDR3 sequence is 16 residues long. Germline CDR1 and CDR2: SNHLY and FYNNEI. The CDR3 DNA reads as TGTGCCAGCAGTCTACAGGGGGGACAGGGGGCAGGTGGCTACACCTTC. Translation: CASSLQGGQGAGGYTF.